This entry features one T cell receptor beta chain sequence. Its binding antigen is unknown. Its ends do not fully match the called genes, so a read error is possible. Whole blood was collected in K2EDTA tubes by collaborating institutions according to the institutions' own protocols. For TCRbeta analysis, collaborators shipped samples as frozen whole blood, isolated PBMCs, or DNA extracted from either of those sample types. This record comes from a study of blood T cell repertoires in COVID-19 (dated by TCRdb to the early 2020s). About the study as a whole: Samples covering the acute and convalescent phases of COVID-19 were provided by collaborators in the United States, Italy and Spain. The material from the prospective study consisted of cDNA or gDNA derived from T cells, B-cell-depleted T cells, or PBMCs. Deeply sampled blood TCRbeta repertoires from subjects exposed to, actively infected with, or recovered from COVID-19 were included in the dataset. The repertoires were made available in a free public database intended to serve as a resource for research on the immune response to SARS-CoV-2. The samples were drawn from two sources: the first 160 participants of the ongoing ImmuneRACE study, and 1,254 subjects contributed by 6 global collaborators. A de-identified subject ID, COVID-19 status, age in years and sex were almost always included in the sample metadata. Where available, HLA class I and class II types were obtained from metadata supplied by the sample provider rather than from assay-based typing. Broader findings and caveats from the paper: The quantity of clinical and demographic metadata differed by source and by participant and was supplied without curation.

The immunoSEQ Assay, a bias-controlled multiplex PCR, was used to amplify TCRbeta CDR3 regions from genomic DNA. Concerning the study's data processing: The number of nucleated cells in each sample was estimated by amplification of reference gene primers within the assay. Sequence reads were collapsed and filtered to measure the absolute abundance of every unique TCRbeta CDR3 rearrangement. For each sample, productive Simpson clonality was calculated by taking the square root of Simpson's diversity index across productive rearrangements. Not all clones reach the TCRdb copy of this immuneACCESS table, which keeps in-frame sequences only. Checked studies attribute under half of the gap to unresolved V genes and leave the rest unexplained. V, J and clone size were drawn from that table, and D and trimming were deduced from the DNA. This sample comprises some 110,000 clones, around 81% of them detected only once. The top ten clonotypes cover about 40% of the sample.

The CDR3 holds 12 amino acids from the cysteine to the phenylalanine. Kept here is only the CDR3 DNA, which spans 36 bases and is read in frame from base 1. The germline V gene gives CDR1 as SGHTA and CDR2 as FQGNSA. Sequencing was carried out using peripheral blood. The TCR originated in a man older than 75 with acute or convalescent COVID-19. The chain is encoded by TRBV7-2 joined to TRBJ2-7; possibly the D gene is TRBD2, per 5 matching bases. The CDR3 has the sequence CASSLALYEQYF. Read as DNA, the sequence is TGTGCCAGCAGCCTAGCCCTTTACGAGCAGTACTTC.